These 24 T cell receptor beta chains originate from one sample sequenced in a study of regulatory T cells in long-lasting Graves disease. The TCR beta library used iRepertoire HTBI primers with Arm-PCR amplification of CDR3. Each CDR3 protein gets one entry after TCRdb re-called the multiplex PCR reads with MiXCR. The table records fewer than 350,000 distinct CDR3 sequences, 15% to 20% of them present only once. The time point here: newly diagnosed GD, antithyroid drugs for less than 3 months. TCR sequences were obtained from RNA taken from PBMCs. Sample: peripheral blood mononuclear cells (PBMCs), taken at new diagnosis, from a patient treated with antithyroid drugs. These receptors were taken from a female donor with Graves disease.

The J gene is TRBJ1-2, the V gene TRBV28; TRBD1 aligns across 7 bases. This CDR3 spans 15 amino acids. V trimming: 5 bases; J trimming: 6 bases; junction bases outside the gene matches: 12. The V gene's germline CDR1 is MDHEN and CDR2 SYDVKM. CDR3 DNA: TGTGCCAGCAGTCACCAGCGACAGGGTGGCAATGGCTACACCTTC. Encoded protein: CASSHQRQGGNGYTF.

With regard to this clonotype: This may stem from a read error, because a much larger clone lies one nucleotide away. The chain uses TRBV30 and TRBJ2-5; possible D gene TRBD2, 6 bases. Germline lookup yields CDR1 GTSNPN and CDR2 SVGIG (reference sequence). Between the trimmed V and J ends, which lost 8 bases and 5 bases, there was a span of 12 bases. The CDR3 runs to 11 residues. CDR3 sequence reads: CALREVETQYF. The CDR3 DNA reads TGTGCCCTCAGGGAGGTGGAGACCCAGTACTTC.

The rearrangement uses TRBV18 and TRBJ1-3; D remains ambiguous. The CDR3 loop spans 15 amino acids. CDR1 and CDR2 from the germline V gene are KGHSH and LQKENI. Trimming took off 1 base at V and 2 bases at J, with 9 bases between the two ends. The CDR3, as DNA: TGTGCCAGCTCACCACTGTCCAGACCTGGAAACACCATATATTTT. Residues: CASSPLSRPGNTIYF.

This clonotype was seen at least ten times. This chain joins TRBV6-2 or TRBV6-3 and TRBJ2-1; D is perhaps TRBD1 (6 bases). Trimming stripped 2 bases from V and 4 bases from J, with 21 bases between. The CDR3 contains 18 residues. Germline V gene data show CDR1 as MNHEY and CDR2 as SVGEGT. Written as DNA, the CDR3 is TGTGCCAGCAGTTACCCACCCAAAGAGACAGGCTTTTACAATGAGCAGTTCTTC. Its translation is CASSYPPKETGFYNEQFF.

The chain joins TRBV10-1 to TRBJ2-1; 7 bases are a match to TRBD2. CDR1 and CDR2 (germline): WNHNN, SYGVQD (reference sequence). The V segment lost 6 bases and the J segment 7 bases; nucleotides outside the gene matches: 9. This CDR3 region has 14 residues. The CDR3 DNA follows: TGCGCCAGCAGCTCCGGACTAGTGGGTAATGAGCAGTTCTTC. Translating gives CASSSGLVGNEQFF.

This clonotype was seen many times. The chain couples TRBV12-3 or TRBV12-4 to TRBJ2-7; possibly TRBD1 or TRBD2 for D (5 bases each). The CDR3 loop spans 15 amino acids. Trimming cost V 5 bases and J 7 bases, with 21 bases left between them. In DNA form, the CDR3 reads TGTGCCAGCAGTCTGGCCGGGGCCGACCTAGGGGAGCAGTACTTC. This encodes CASSLAGADLGEQYF.

Many counts were recorded for this clonotype. The rearrangement uses TRBV12-3 or TRBV12-4 and TRBJ2-7; no firm D call. V lost 6 bases, J lost 3 bases, and 18 bases lay in between. CDR3 length equals 15 residues. The chain's CDR3 is CASSLKTFDHYEQYF. CDR3 in DNA: TGTGCCAGCAGCCTTAAAACTTTCGATCACTACGAGCAGTACTTC.

The chain combines TRBV9 with TRBJ2-5; 8 positions match TRBD1. This CDR3 is built from 15 residues. V was clipped by 4 bases and J by 3 bases; unmatched bases: 8. The germline V gene encodes CDR1 SGDLS and CDR2 YYNGEE. CDR3 sequence reads: CASSPRTGREETQYF. In nucleotides, the CDR3 is TGTGCCAGCAGCCCGCGGACAGGGCGGGAAGAGACCCAGTACTTC.

J is TRBJ2-3 and V is TRBV3-1; no definite D call. The germline CDR1 and CDR2 sequences are LGHDT and YNNKEL (reference sequence). V was trimmed by 0 bases and J by 6 bases, leaving 10 bases between them. This CDR3 is built from 14 residues. The CDR3 sequence is CASSQEGLGDTQYF. The CDR3 nucleotides read TGTGCCAGCAGCCAAGAGGGTCTCGGGGATACGCAGTATTTT.

This rearrangement joins TRBV7-9 to TRBJ2-2; D may be TRBD1 or TRBD2 (6 bases each). CDR1 is SEHNR, CDR2 FQNEAQ, per germline (reference sequence). The CDR3 covers 16 residues. Trimming took 6 bases from V and 7 from J, leaving 21 bases between them. The CDR3 coding sequence is TGTGCCAGCAGTTCCCCTCCCGGGGGCAGGGTCGGGGAGCTGTTTTTT. Translating it yields CASSSPPGGRVGELFF.

This chain joins TRBV20-1 and TRBJ2-7; the match to TRBD1 covers 8 bases. This CDR3 is 13 amino acids long. Trimming at V came to 1 base and at J to 5 bases, leaving 4 bases not matched to a gene. Germline CDR1 and CDR2: DFQATT and SNEGSKA (reference sequence). The CDR3 region is CSARATGDNEQYF. The CDR3, as DNA: TGCAGTGCTAGAGCGACAGGGGATAACGAGCAGTACTTC.

This clonotype was seen many times. The rearrangement links TRBV19 to TRBJ1-5, with D unclear. Germline V gene data show CDR1 as LNHDA and CDR2 as SQIVND (reference sequence). This CDR3 comprises 16 residues. V dropped 5 bases and J dropped 4 bases, with 18 bases sitting between them. This CDR3 is CASSGRPGSSNQPQHF. CDR3 bases: TGTGCCAGTAGTGGCCGGCCGGGGTCGAGTAATCAGCCCCAGCATTTT.

This clonotype was observed many times. The V and J genes are TRBV28 and TRBJ1-1; possibly TRBD1 for D (6 bases). Trimming stripped 7 bases from V and 7 bases from J, with 13 bases between. The CDR3 consists of 12 residues. CDR1 is MDHEN and CDR2 is SYDVKM in the germline V gene. The CDR3 DNA reads TGTGCCAGCACCAGATGGACAGTTGAAGCTTTCTTT. This translates into CASTRWTVEAFF.

This clonotype occurred many times. V is TRBV28 and J is TRBJ1-5; D ambiguous. The CDR3 extends over 14 amino acids. V was cut by 7 bases and J by 2 bases, with 12 bases left in between. Germline-derived CDR1 and CDR2 are MDHEN and SYDVKM. CDR3 sequence: CASTPQGGNQPQHF. CDR3 nucleotides: TGTGCCAGCACCCCCCAAGGCGGCAATCAGCCCCAGCATTTT.

This clonotype appeared many times. The J gene is TRBJ2-7, the V gene TRBV6-1; tentative D call: TRBD1 (5 bases). V lost 7 bases, J lost 1 base, and 11 bases lay in between. In germline, CDR1 is MNHNS, CDR2 SASEGT. The CDR3 extends over 13 amino acids. CDR3 nucleotide sequence: TGTGCCAGCACGCGACAGCCGTCCTACGAGCAGTACTTC. Translating gives CASTRQPSYEQYF.

This clonotype appeared many times. The rearrangement joins TRBV28 to TRBJ1-3; 7 nucleotides align to TRBD1. J was trimmed by 6 bases and V by 5 bases; bases with no gene match: 16. The CDR3 is 17 amino acids. Germline V gives CDR1 MDHEN, CDR2 SYDVKM. The CDR3 DNA reads TGTGCCAGCAGTCCCCTCGACAGGGAGGTTGTAGAAAACACCATATATTTT. Translated: CASSPLDREVVENTIYF.

The rearrangement joins TRBV2 to TRBJ2-7, with no clear D. V was trimmed by 5 bases and J by 0 bases, leaving 11 bases between them. CDR3 length: 14 residues. CDR1 and CDR2 (germline): SNHLY, FYNNEI. The CDR3 spells CASSRQRSSYEQYF. As DNA, the CDR3 is TGTGCCAGCAGTCGGCAGAGGAGCTCCTACGAGCAGTACTTC.

This clonotype was observed at least ten times. The chain employs TRBV24-1 and TRBJ1-2, with TRBD1 matching over 10 bases. V lost 2 bases to trimming and J lost 13 bases; unmatched junction nucleotides: 6. CDR1 and CDR2 (germline): KGHDR, SFDVKD. The CDR3 totals 13 residues. The CDR3 coding sequence is TGTGCCACCAGTGATTCCGGGACAGGGGCCAGCACCTTC. Its translation is CATSDSGTGASTF.

This clonotype appeared many times. The J gene is TRBJ2-3, the V gene TRBV20-1; 9 bases match TRBD2. The V and J ends lost 4 bases and 4 bases, in that order; junction bases with no gene match: 6. This CDR3 region has 14 residues. Germline CDR1 is DFQATT and CDR2 is SNEGSKA (reference sequence). This CDR3 is CSAIRGRVPDTQYF. The CDR3 bases are TGCAGTGCTATTCGCGGGAGGGTCCCAGATACGCAGTATTTT.

In this sample, this clonotype turned up many times. V usage is TRBV2 and J usage is TRBJ2-1; TRBD2 might be the D (5 bases). The CDR3 has 17 residues. The V end lost 3 bases, the J end lost 2 bases, and 17 bases lay between the germline ends. CDR1 SNHLY and CDR2 FYNNEI come from the germline V gene. The CDR3 DNA is TGTGCCAGCAGTGACCCGGAAGGGCGGGCCACCTACAATGAGCAGTTCTTC. Its translation is CASSDPEGRATYNEQFF.

In the case of this clonotype: Because the CDR3 is missing its conserved closing phenylalanine or tryptophan, this is likely a read error. The DNA is left out, because the CDR3 cannot be placed on it with certainty; the CDR3 is given as TCRdb lists it. This rearrangement joins TRBV7-2 to TRBJ2-4; TRBD1 is taken as the D call from the table, unchecked against the DNA. The CDR3 region is 16 residues in length, termini included. From germline, CDR1 is SGHTA and CDR2 FQGNSA. The chain's CDR3 is CASRPSGGSYEQYFGP.

This clonotype was observed at least ten times. The chain joins TRBV28 to TRBJ2-5, with 9 positions matching TRBD1. Trimming at V came to 6 bases and at J to 2 bases, leaving 7 bases not matched to a gene. CDR1 is MDHEN and CDR2 is SYDVKM in the germline V gene. The CDR3 is 15 amino acids. In DNA, the CDR3 is TGTGCCAGCAGGGGAACCGGGACAGGGCAAGAGACCCAGTACTTC. Translated, it gives CASRGTGTGQETQYF. Looking up the rest from reference TRBV28 and TRBJ2-5 gives the full variable domain: DVKVTQSSRYLVKRTGEKVFLECVQDMDHENMFWYRQDPGLGLRLIYFSYDVKMKEKGDIPEGYSVSREKKERFSLILESASTNQTSMYLCASRGTGTGQETQYFGPGTRLLVL.

Written as DNA, the CDR3 is TGTGCCAGCAGGAGGGAGGACGGAGCCTACGAGCAGTACTTC. This codes for CASRREDGAYEQYF. V gene TRBV6-1 combines with J gene TRBJ2-7; D is possibly TRBD2 (6 bases). Germline CDR1 reads MNHNS; CDR2 reads SASEGT. Trimming removed 6 bases from V and 2 bases from J, with 14 bases in between. CDR3 size: 14 residues.

This clonotype appeared a few times. The chain combines TRBV18 with TRBJ2-1; 9 nucleotides agree with TRBD2. Trimming removed 3 bases from V and 4 bases from J; junction bases left unmatched: 4. The CDR3 totals 15 residues. Germline V CDR1 and CDR2: KGHSH, LQKENI. The CDR3 region is CASSPREGRYNEQFF. CDR3 in DNA: TGTGCCAGCTCACCGCGGGAGGGGCGGTACAATGAGCAGTTCTTC.